This T cell receptor (beta chain) stems from a study of T cells after yellow fever vaccination. General study findings and limits: Although most clonotypes did not, a small share appeared in both CD4 and CD8 compartments. Reappearing after the booster were most of the clones from primary vaccination (about 96% CD4, around 88% CD8).

Conversion of TCR transcripts into cDNA relied on 5'RACE template switching, which added a universal primer site and UMIs. TCRdb re-analysed the 5' RACE reads in MiXCR, keeping a single row per CDR3 protein. This table has 240,000 or so distinct CDR3 sequences, about 7% appearing once. In regard to this clonotype: As yet, its antigen is unknown.

CDR3 length: 13 amino acids. Trimming cost V 2 bases and J 2 bases, with 7 bases left between them. Germline V lookup: CDR1 LNHNV, CDR2 YYDKDF (reference sequence). Specimen: CD4+ T cells sorted from PBMCs, collected 15 days after the yellow fever booster vaccination. The gene calls are TRBV15 and TRBJ2-7, with D hard to call. This sequence originates from a man aged 25 to 40 who received the YFV17D yellow fever vaccine. The CDR3 bases are TGTGCCACCAGCAGAATTGGGACCTACGAGCAGTACTTC. It codes for CATSRIGTYEQYF.